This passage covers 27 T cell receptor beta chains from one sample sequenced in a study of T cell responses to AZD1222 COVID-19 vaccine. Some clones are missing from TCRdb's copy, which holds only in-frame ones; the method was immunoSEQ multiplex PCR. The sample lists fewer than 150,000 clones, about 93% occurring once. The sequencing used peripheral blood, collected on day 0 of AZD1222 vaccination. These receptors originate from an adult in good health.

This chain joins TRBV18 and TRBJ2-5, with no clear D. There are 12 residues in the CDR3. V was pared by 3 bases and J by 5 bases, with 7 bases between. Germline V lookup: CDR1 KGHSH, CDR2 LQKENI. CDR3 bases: TGTGCCAGCTCACCGTCCCACGAGACCCAGTACTTC. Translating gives CASSPSHETQYF.

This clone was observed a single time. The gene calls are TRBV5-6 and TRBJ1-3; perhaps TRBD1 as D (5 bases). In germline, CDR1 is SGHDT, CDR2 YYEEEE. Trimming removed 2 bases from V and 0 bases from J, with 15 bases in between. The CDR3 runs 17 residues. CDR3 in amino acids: CASSFGTHSFSGNTIYF. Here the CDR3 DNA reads TGTGCCAGCAGCTTTGGGACTCATTCCTTCTCTGGAAACACCATATATTTT.

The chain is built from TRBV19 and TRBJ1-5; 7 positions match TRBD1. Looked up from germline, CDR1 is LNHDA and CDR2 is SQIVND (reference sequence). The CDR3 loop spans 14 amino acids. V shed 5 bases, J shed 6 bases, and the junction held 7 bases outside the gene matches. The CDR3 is CASSSQGSVQPQHF. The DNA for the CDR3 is TGTGCCAGTAGTTCACAGGGGTCGGTTCAGCCCCAGCATTTT.

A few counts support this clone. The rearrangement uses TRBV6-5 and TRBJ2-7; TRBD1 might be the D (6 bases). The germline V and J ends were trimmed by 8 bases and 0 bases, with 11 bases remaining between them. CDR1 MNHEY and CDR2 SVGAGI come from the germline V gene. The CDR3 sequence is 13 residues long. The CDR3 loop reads CASRDIFSYEQYF. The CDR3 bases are TGTGCCAGCCGGGACATCTTCTCCTACGAGCAGTACTTC.

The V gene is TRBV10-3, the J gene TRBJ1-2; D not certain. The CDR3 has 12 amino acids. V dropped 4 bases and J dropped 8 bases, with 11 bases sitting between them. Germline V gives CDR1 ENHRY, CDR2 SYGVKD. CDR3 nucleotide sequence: TGTGCCATCAGTGCTCCGGATGTGGGCTACACCTTC. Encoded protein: CAISAPDVGYTF.

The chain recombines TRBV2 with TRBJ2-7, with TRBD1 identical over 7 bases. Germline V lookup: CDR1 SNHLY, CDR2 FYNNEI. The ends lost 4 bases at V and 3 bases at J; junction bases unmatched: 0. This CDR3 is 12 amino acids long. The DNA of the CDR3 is TGTGCCAGCAGTGGGGACAGCTACGAGCAGTACTTC. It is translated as CASSGDSYEQYF.

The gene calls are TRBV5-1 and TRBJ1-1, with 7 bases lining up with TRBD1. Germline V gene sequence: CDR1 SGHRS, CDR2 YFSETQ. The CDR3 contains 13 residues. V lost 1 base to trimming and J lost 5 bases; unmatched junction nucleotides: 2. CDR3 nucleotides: TGCGCCAGCAGCTTGACAGGGGCAACTGAAGCTTTCTTT. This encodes CASSLTGATEAFF.

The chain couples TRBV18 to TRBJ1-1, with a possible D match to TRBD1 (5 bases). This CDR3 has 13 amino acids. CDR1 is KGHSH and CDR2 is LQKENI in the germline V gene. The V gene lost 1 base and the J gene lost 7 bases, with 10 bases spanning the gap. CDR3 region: CASSPRGEGEAFF. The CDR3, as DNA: TGTGCCAGCTCACCACGGGGGGAGGGTGAAGCTTTCTTT.

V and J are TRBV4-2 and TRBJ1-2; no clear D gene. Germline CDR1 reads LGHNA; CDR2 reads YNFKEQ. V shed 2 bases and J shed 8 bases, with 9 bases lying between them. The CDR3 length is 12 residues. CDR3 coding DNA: TGTGCCAGCAGCCAATTCCGAGGGGGCTACACCTTC. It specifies CASSQFRGGYTF.

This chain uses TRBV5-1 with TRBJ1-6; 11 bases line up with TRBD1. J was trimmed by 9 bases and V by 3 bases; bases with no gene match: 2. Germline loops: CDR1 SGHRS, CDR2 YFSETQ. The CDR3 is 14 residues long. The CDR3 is CASSSDRGLSPLHF. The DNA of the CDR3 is TGCGCCAGCAGCTCGGACAGGGGGCTTTCACCCCTCCACTTT.

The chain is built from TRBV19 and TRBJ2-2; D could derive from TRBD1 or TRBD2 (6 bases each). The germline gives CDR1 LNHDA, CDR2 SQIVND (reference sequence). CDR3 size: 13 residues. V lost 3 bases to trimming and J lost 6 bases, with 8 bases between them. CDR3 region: CASSIRGAGELFF. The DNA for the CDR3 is TGTGCCAGTAGTATTAGGGGGGCCGGGGAGCTGTTTTTT.

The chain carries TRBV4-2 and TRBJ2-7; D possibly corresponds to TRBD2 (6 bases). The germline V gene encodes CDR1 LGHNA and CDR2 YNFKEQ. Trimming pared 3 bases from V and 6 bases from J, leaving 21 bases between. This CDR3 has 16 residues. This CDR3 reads CASSHSATSGVAEQYF. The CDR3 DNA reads TGTGCCAGCAGCCACAGCGCGACATCGGGGGTGGCCGAGCAGTACTTC.

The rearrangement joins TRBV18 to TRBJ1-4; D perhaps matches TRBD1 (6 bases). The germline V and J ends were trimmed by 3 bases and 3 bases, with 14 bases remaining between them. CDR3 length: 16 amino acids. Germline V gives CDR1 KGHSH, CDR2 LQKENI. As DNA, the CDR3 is TGTGCCAGCTCACCTCGAAGCGGGACACCTAATGAAAAACTGTTTTTT. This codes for CASSPRSGTPNEKLFF.

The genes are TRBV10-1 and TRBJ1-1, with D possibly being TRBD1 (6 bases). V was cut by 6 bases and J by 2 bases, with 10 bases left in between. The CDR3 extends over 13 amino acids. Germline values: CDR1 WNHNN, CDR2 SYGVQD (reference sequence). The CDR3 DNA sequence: TGCGCCAGCAGCCTACAGGGCAACACTGAAGCTTTCTTT. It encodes CASSLQGNTEAFF.

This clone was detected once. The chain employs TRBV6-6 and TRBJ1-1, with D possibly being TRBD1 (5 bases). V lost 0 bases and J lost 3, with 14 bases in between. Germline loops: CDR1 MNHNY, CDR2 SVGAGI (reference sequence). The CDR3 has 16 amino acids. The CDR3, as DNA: TGTGCCAGCAGTTACTCGAGGGAGGGCAGGGACACTGAAGCTTTCTTT. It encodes CASSYSREGRDTEAFF.

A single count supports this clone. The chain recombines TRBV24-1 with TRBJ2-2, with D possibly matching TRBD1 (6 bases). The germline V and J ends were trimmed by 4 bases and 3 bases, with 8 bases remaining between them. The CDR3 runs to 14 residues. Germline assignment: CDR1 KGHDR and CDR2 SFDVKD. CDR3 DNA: TGTGCCACCAGTGAAACAGGGTACACCGGGGAGCTGTTTTTT. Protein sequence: CATSETGYTGELFF.

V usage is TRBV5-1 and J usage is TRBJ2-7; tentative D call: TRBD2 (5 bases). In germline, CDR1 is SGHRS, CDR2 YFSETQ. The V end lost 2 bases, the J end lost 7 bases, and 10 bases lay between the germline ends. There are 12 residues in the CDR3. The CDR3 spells CASSLTPGEQYF. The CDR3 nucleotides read TGCGCCAGCAGCTTAACTCCGGGAGAGCAGTACTTC. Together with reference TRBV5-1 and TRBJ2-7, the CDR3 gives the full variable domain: KAGVTQTPRYLIKTRGQQVTLSCSPISGHRSVSWYQQTPGQGLQFLFEYFSETQRNKGNFPGRFSGRQFSNSRSEMNVSTLELGDSALYLCASSLTPGEQYFGPGTRLTVT.

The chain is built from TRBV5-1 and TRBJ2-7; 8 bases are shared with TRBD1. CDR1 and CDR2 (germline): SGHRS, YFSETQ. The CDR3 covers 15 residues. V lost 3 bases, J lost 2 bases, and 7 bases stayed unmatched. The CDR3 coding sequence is TGCGCCAGCAGCTGGGGGACAGGCGCTACCTACGAGCAGTACTTC. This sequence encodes CASSWGTGATYEQYF.

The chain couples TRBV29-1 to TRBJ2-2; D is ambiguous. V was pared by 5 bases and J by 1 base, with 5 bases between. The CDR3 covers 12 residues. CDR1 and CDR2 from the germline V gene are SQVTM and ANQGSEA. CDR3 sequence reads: CSVLLNTGELFF. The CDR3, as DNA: TGCAGCGTTCTCCTGAACACCGGGGAGCTGTTTTTT.

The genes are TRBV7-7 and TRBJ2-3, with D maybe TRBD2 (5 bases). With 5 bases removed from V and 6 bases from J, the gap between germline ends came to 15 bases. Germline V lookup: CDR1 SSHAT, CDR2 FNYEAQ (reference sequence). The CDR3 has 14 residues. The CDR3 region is CASSPRFGGDTQYF. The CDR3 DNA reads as TGTGCCAGCAGCCCGCGATTTGGCGGGGATACGCAGTATTTT.

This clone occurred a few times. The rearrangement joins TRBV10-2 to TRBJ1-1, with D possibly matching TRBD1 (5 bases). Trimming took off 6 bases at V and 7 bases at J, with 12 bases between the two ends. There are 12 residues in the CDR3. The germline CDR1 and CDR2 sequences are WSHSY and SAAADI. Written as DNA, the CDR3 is TGCGCCAGCAGCGGAGGGGCGGATGAAGCTTTCTTT. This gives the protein CASSGGADEAFF.

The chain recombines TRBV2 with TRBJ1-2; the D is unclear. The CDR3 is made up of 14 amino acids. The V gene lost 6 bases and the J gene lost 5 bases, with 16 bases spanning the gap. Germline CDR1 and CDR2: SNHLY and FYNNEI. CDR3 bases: TGTGCCAGCAGACCCGCAGGAGCCCGTTATGGCTACACCTTC. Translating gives CASRPAGARYGYTF.

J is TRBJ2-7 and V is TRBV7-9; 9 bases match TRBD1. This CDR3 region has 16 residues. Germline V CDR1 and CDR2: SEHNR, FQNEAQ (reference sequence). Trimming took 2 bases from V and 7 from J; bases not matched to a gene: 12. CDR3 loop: CASSLNPWTGDREQYF. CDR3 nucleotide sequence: TGTGCCAGCAGCTTAAACCCCTGGACAGGGGATCGAGAGCAGTACTTC.

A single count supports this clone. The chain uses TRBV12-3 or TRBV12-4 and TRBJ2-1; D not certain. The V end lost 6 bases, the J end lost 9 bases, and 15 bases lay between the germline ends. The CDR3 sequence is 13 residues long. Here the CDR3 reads CASRPGTTSEQFF. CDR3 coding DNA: TGTGCCAGCAGGCCTGGTACTACAAGTGAGCAGTTCTTC.

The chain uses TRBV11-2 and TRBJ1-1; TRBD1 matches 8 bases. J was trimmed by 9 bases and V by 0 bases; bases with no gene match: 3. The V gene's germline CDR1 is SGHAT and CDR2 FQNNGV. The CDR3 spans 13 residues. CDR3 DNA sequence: TGTGCCAGCAGCTTAGAAAGGACAGGGAAAGCTTTCTTT. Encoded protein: CASSLERTGKAFF.

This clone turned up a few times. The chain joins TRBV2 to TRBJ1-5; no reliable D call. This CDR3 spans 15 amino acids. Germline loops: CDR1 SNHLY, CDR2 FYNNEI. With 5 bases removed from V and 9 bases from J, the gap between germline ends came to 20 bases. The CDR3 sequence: CASSPPGVGLLPQHF. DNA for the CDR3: TGTGCCAGCAGTCCTCCGGGAGTGGGTCTCTTGCCCCAGCATTTT. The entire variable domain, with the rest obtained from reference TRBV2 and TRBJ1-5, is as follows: EPEVTQTPSHQVTQMGQEVILRCVPISNHLYFYWYRQILGQKVEFLVSFYNNEISEKSEIFDDQFSVERPDGSNFTLKIRSTKLEDSAMYFCASSPPGVGLLPQHFGDGTRLSIL.

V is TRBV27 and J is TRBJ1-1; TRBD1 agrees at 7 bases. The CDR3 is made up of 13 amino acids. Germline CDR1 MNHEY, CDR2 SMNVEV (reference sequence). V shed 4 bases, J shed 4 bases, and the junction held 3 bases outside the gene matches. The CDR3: CASSSPGGTEAFF. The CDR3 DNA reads TGTGCCAGCAGTTCACCAGGGGGCACTGAAGCTTTCTTT.